Presented here are 4 T cell receptor beta chains from one specimen sequenced in a study of T cell responses to AZD1222 COVID-19 vaccine. The repertoire was sequenced with immunoSEQ multiplex PCR; TCRdb's copy has only in-frame clones and lacks some. The sample carries some 64,000 clones, 84% recorded once. This material consisted of peripheral blood, taken on day 0 of AZD1222 vaccination. These receptors were taken from an adult in good health.

This chain links TRBV18 with TRBJ1-2; tentatively, D is TRBD1 (6 bases). Germline-derived CDR1 and CDR2 are KGHSH and LQKENI. Trimming removed 2 bases from V and 2 bases from J, with 18 bases in between. The CDR3 extends over 17 amino acids. The CDR3 loop reads CASSPNLQQGSNYGYTF. The CDR3 bases are TGTGCCAGCTCACCAAACCTTCAACAGGGATCGAACTATGGCTACACCTTC.

The chain joins TRBV6-2 or TRBV6-3 to TRBJ1-5; D unresolved. This CDR3 is built from 14 residues. V dropped 6 bases and J dropped 0 bases, with 9 bases sitting between them. Germline CDR1 and CDR2: MNHEY and SVGEGT. This CDR3 is CASSPSYSNQPQHF. The DNA of the CDR3 is TGTGCCAGCAGCCCGAGCTATAGCAATCAGCCCCAGCATTTT.

The chain combines TRBV7-8 with TRBJ2-3; 10 bases match TRBD2. CDR3 length: 16 residues. Germline loops: CDR1 SGHVS, CDR2 FQNEAQ. V lost 5 bases and J lost 2; bases outside the gene matches: 7. CDR3 nucleotide sequence: TGTGCCAGCAGCCCCTATGGACTAGCGGACACAGATACGCAGTATTTT. Residues: CASSPYGLADTDTQYF.

The chain joins TRBV11-3 to TRBJ1-5, with 7 nucleotides matching TRBD1. The CDR3 is 16 amino acids. Germline assignment: CDR1 SGHNT and CDR2 YENEEA. V shed 3 bases, J shed 3 bases, and the junction held 8 bases outside the gene matches. The CDR3 reads CASSFIDRAPNQPQHF. CDR3 nucleotides: TGTGCCAGCAGCTTTATCGACAGGGCTCCCAATCAGCCCCAGCATTTT.